This T cell receptor (beta chain) emerged from a study of blood T cell repertoires in COVID-19. Across the study: Acute and convalescent COVID-19 specimens originated in the United States, Italy and Spain. From T cells, B-cell-depleted T cells, or PBMCs came the material, which was cDNA or gDNA.

Original processing methods: The assay estimated nucleated cells by amplifying reference gene primers. Generated by immunoSEQ multiplex PCR, the TCRdb table keeps only in-frame clones and is missing some. Clone size and V and J calls were adopted from that table, with D and trimming inferred from the DNA. The sample carries 150,000 to 200,000 clones, 85% to 90% recorded once. The sample consisted of peripheral blood. The clonotype was recovered from a man aged 35-49 years with active or convalescent COVID-19.

The CDR3 loop reads CASSPRTGQGVEKLFF. The CDR3 DNA sequence: TGTGCCAGCTCACCACGGACCGGACAGGGGGTTGAAAAACTGTTTTTT. The chain uses TRBV18 and TRBJ1-4, with 10 bases identical to TRBD1. J was trimmed by 7 bases and V by 1 base; bases with no gene match: 6. Per germline, CDR1 KGHSH and CDR2 LQKENI. CDR3 length equals 16 residues.